These T cell receptor beta chains were read from a single sample in a study of T cell repertoires in cytomegalovirus infection. TCRdb independently ran MiXCR on the reads; one entry per CDR3 protein. The table records 160,000 or so distinct CDR3 sequences, 20% to 25% of them present only once. Sample: PBMCs. The source is a human donor in good health (CMV status not recorded). Some clones in this sample may be carry-over from other donors' samples. Each CDR3 is given with its conserved first and last residue. The order of the fields is V gene, CDR3 protein.

TRBV7-3,CASSFDGNYGYTF
TRBV7-8,CPSSLWTGGDEQFF
TRBV12-5,CASDSPETGDNNEQFF
TRBV7-3,CASSLMSSVYNQQFF
TRBV7-9,CASSVGQVNTEAFF
TRBV28,CASSFEVLSATNEKLFF
TRBV4-2,CASSQWGEQFF
TRBV29-1,CSGRDVSYNEQFF
TRBV10-3,CAISGSTGNTIYF
TRBV28,CASRLGVTEAFF
TRBV7-2,CASSLEASGRHEQFF
TRBV4-1,CASSQPGTPNTEAFF
TRBV6-6,CASSYLGQGYEQYF